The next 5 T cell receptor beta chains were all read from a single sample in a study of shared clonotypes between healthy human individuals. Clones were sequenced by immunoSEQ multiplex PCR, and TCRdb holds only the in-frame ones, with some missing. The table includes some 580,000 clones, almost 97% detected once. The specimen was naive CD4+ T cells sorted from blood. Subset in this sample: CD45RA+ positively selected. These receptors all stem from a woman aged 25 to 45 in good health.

The CDR3 DNA is TGTGCCAGCTCAGGGGGACAGGGGTCGACCTACGAGCAGTACTTC. This encodes CASSGGQGSTYEQYF. The chain employs TRBV18 and TRBJ2-7; 10 bases fit TRBD1. The CDR3 has 15 amino acids. Germline values: CDR1 KGHSH, CDR2 LQKENI. The J segment lost 2 bases and the V segment lost 5 bases, leaving 6 bases of the junction unmatched.

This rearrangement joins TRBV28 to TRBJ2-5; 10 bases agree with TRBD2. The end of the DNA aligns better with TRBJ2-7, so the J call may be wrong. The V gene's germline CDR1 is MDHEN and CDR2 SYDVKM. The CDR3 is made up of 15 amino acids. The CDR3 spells CASSSILAGSYEQYF. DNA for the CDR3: TGTGCCAGCAGTTCCATACTAGCGGGGAGTTACGAGCAGTACTTC.

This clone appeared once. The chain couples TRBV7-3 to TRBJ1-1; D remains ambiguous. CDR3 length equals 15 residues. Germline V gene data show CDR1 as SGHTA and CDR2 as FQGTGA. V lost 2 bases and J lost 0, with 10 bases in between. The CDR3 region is CASSLGVGMNTEAFF. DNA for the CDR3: TGTGCCAGCAGCTTAGGGGTGGGAATGAACACTGAAGCTTTCTTT.

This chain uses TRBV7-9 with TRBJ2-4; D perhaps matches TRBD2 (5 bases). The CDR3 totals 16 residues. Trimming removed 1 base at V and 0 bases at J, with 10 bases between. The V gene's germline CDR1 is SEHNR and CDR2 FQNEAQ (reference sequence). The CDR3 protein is CASSLVRGLAKNIQYF. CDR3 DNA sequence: TGTGCCAGCAGCTTAGTACGGGGATTAGCCAAAAACATTCAGTACTTC.

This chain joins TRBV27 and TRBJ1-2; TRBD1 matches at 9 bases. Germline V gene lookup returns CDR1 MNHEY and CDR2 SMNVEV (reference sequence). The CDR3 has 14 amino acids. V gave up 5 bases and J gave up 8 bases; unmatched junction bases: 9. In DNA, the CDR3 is TGTGCCAGCAGTCTAGGGGACAGGGTATCGGGCTACACCTTC. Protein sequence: CASSLGDRVSGYTF.